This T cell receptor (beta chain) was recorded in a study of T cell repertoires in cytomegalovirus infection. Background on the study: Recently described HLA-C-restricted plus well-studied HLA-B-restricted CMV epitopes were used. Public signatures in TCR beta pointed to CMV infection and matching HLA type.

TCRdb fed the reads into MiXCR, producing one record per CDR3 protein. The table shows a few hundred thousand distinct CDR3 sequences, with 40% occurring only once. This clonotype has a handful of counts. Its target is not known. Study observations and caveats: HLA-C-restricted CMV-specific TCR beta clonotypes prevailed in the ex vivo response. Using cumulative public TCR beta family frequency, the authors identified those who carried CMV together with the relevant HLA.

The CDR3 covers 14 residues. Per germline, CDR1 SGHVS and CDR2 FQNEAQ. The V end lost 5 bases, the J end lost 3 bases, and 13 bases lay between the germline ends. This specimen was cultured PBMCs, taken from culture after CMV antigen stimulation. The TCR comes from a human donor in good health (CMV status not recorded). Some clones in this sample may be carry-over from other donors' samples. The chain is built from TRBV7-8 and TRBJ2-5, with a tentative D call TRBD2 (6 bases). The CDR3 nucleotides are TGTGCCAGCAGCCCCCGGCTAGCGAAAGAGACCCAGTACTTC. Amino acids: CASSPRLAKETQYF.